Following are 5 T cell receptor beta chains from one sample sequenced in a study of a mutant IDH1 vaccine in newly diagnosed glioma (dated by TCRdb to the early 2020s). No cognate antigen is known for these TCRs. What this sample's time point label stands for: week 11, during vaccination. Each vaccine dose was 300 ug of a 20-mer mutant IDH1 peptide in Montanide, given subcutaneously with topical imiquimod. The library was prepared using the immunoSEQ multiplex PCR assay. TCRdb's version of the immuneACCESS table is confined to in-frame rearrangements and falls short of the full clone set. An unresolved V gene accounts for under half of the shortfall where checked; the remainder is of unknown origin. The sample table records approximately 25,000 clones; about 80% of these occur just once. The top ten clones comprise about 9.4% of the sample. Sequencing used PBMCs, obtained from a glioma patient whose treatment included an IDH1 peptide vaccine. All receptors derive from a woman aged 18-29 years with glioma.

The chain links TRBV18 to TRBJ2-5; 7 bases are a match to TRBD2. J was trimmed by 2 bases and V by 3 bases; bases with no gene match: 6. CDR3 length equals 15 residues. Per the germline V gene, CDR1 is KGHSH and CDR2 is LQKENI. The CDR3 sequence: CASSPLGGGQETQYF. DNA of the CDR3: TGTGCCAGCTCACCCTTGGGCGGGGGACAAGAGACCCAGTACTTC.

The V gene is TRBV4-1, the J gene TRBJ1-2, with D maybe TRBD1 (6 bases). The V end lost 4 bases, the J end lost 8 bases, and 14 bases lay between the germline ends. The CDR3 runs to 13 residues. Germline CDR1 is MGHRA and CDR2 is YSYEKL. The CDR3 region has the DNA TGCGCCAGCAGCCCCGACAACAGGGAAGGCTACACCTTC. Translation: CASSPDNREGYTF.

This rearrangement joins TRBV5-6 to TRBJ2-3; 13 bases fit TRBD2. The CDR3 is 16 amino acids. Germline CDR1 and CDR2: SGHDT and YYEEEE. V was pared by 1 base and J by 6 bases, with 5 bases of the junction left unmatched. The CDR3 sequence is CASSLTSGGVEDTQYF. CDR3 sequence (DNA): TGTGCCAGCAGCTTGACTAGCGGGGGGGTAGAGGATACGCAGTATTTT.

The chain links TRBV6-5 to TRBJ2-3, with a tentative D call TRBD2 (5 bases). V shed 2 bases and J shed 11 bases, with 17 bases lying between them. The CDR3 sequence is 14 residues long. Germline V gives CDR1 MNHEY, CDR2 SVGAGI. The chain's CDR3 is CASSYSGWEEGQYF. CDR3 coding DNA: TGTGCCAGCAGTTACAGCGGCTGGGAAGAAGGGCAGTATTTT.

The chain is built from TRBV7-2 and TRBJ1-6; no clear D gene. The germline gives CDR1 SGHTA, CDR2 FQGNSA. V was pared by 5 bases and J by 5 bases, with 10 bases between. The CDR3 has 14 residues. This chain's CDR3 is CASSDTFHNSPLHF. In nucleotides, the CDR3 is TGTGCCAGCAGCGACACATTTCATAATTCACCCCTCCACTTT.